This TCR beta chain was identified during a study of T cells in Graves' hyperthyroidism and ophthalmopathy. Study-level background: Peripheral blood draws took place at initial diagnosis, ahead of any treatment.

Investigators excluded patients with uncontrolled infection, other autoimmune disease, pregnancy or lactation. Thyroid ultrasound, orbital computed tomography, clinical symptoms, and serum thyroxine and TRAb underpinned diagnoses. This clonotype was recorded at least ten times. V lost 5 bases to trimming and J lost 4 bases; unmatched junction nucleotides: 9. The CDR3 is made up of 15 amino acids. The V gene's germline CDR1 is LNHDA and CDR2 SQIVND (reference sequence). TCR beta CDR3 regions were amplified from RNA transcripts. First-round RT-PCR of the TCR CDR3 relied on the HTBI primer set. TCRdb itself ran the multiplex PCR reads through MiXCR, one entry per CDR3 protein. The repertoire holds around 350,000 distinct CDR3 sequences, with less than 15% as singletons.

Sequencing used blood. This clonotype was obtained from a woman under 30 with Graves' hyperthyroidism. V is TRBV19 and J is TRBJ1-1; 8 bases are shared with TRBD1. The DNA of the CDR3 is TGTGCCAGTAGTCCTCAACAGGGGGTAAGCACTGAAGCTTTCTTT. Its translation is CASSPQQGVSTEAFF.